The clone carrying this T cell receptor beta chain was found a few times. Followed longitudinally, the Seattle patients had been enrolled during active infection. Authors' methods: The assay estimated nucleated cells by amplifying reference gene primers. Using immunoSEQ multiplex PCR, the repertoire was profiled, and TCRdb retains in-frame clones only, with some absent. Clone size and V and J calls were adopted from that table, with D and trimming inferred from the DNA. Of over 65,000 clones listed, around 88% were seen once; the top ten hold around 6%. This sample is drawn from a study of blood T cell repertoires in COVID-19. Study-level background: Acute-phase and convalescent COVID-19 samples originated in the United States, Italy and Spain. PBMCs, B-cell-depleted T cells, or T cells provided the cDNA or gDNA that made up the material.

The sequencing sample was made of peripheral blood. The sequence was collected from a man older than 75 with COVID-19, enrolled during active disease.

CDR3 sequence reads: CASSPLGDGYTF. The CDR3 bases are TGTGCCAGCAGCCCACTGGGAGATGGCTACACCTTC. The chain couples TRBV28 to TRBJ1-2; D uncertain. This CDR3 region has 12 residues. Germline CDR1 reads MDHEN; CDR2 reads SYDVKM. Trimming removed 6 bases at V and 6 bases at J, with 11 bases between.